One and the same sample provided the 17 T cell receptor beta chains below, sequenced in a study of regulatory T cells in long-lasting Graves disease. With iRepertoire HTBI primers and Arm-PCR of CDR3 regions, TCR beta libraries were built. TCRdb independently ran MiXCR on the multiplex PCR reads; one entry per CDR3 protein. The sample shows hundreds of thousands of distinct CDR3 sequences, roughly 18% of them seen only once. Time point: newly diagnosed GD, antithyroid drugs for less than 3 months. RNA isolated from PBMCs was used to make the TCR library. The sequencing used peripheral blood mononuclear cells (PBMCs), collected at new diagnosis, from a patient treated with antithyroid drugs. The receptors originated from a female donor with Graves disease.

This clonotype was recorded many times. The rearrangement uses TRBV19 and TRBJ1-5; D gene ambiguous. Germline CDR1 LNHDA, CDR2 SQIVND (reference sequence). The V and J ends lost 7 bases and 0 bases respectively, with 13 bases between them. The CDR3 extends over 15 amino acids. This CDR3 reads CASTLGRTSNQPQHF. The DNA of the CDR3 is TGTGCCAGTACCCTCGGGAGGACTAGCAATCAGCCCCAGCATTTT.

The rearrangement links TRBV18 to TRBJ1-1, with 9 bases fitting TRBD1. The CDR3 has 14 amino acids. Unmatched junction bases numbered 2, after V lost 5 bases and J lost 1 base. Germline V gives CDR1 KGHSH, CDR2 LQKENI. The CDR3 protein is CASSMDRGNTEAFF. The CDR3, as DNA: TGTGCCAGCTCAATGGACAGGGGGAACACTGAAGCTTTCTTT.

The J gene is TRBJ2-7, the V gene TRBV7-9; a possible D gene is TRBD1 (6 bases). This CDR3 region has 12 residues. Trimming shortened V by 5 bases and J by 5 bases, and 10 bases separated the two germline ends. Per germline, CDR1 SEHNR and CDR2 FQNEAQ (reference sequence). This CDR3 reads CASSGGRHEQYF. Here the CDR3 DNA reads TGTGCCAGCAGCGGGGGCAGGCACGAGCAGTACTTC.

The J gene is TRBJ2-5, the V gene TRBV7-9, with 7 bases fitting TRBD2. J gave up 1 base and V 5 bases, and 7 bases lay outside the gene matches. CDR3 length: 15 residues. Germline lookup yields CDR1 SEHNR and CDR2 FQNEAQ (reference sequence). The CDR3 is CASSRVTSPQETQYF. In DNA form, the CDR3 reads TGTGCCAGCAGCCGAGTGACTAGCCCCCAAGAGACCCAGTACTTC.

Regarding this clonotype: A much bigger clone sits one base away, suggesting this may be a read error. This chain joins TRBV5-5 and TRBJ1-4; D is unclear. The V gene's germline CDR1 is SGHKS and CDR2 YYEKEE (reference sequence). The CDR3 extends over 14 amino acids. In nucleotides, the CDR3 is TGTGCCAGCAGCTTGATCCCGGAGGGTGAAGAACTGTTTTTT. Encoded protein: CASSLIPEGEELFF. Variable domain in full (rest from reference TRBV5-5 and TRBJ1-4): DAGVTQSPTHLIKTRGQQVTLRCSPISGHKSVSWYQQVLGQGPQFIFQYYEKEERGRGNFPDRFSARQFPNYSSELNVNALLLGDSALYLCASSLIPEGEELFFGSGTQLSVL.

This clonotype was observed many times. The chain couples TRBV11-2 to TRBJ2-1; D is tentatively TRBD1 or TRBD2 (7 bases each). From germline, CDR1 is SGHAT and CDR2 FQNNGV. V was trimmed by 2 bases and J by 1 base, leaving 9 bases between them. There are 15 residues in the CDR3. The CDR3 DNA sequence: TGTGCCAGCAGCTTACAGGGGGGGTCCTACAATGAGCAGTTCTTC. It codes for CASSLQGGSYNEQFF.

There are many counts of this clonotype. V usage is TRBV7-9 and J usage is TRBJ2-1; 7 bases line up with TRBD1. Germline CDR1 SEHNR, CDR2 FQNEAQ (reference sequence). V lost 3 bases to trimming and J lost 8 bases; unmatched junction nucleotides: 10. The CDR3 has 15 amino acids. The DNA of the CDR3 is TGTGCCAGCAGCTTGAAGGGACAGTTGTGGGATGAGCAGTTCTTC. Protein sequence: CASSLKGQLWDEQFF.

This clonotype was counted ten times or more. The V and J genes are TRBV6-5 and TRBJ1-1; 8 nucleotides match TRBD1. Germline lookup yields CDR1 MNHEY and CDR2 SVGAGI. This CDR3 spans 16 amino acids. V gave up 4 bases and J gave up 0 bases; unmatched junction bases: 7. In DNA form, the CDR3 reads TGTGCCAGCAGTTTAGATCCAGGGGGCATGAACACTGAAGCTTTCTTT. This gives the protein CASSLDPGGMNTEAFF.

Only a few counts were recorded for this clonotype. The gene calls are TRBV6-4 and TRBJ2-3; 12 nucleotides match TRBD2. CDR3 length equals 15 residues. Germline V gene lookup returns CDR1 MRHNA and CDR2 SNTAGT. The V segment lost 6 bases and the J segment 4 bases; nucleotides outside the gene matches: 5. CDR3 nucleotides: TGTGCCAGCAGAAAGACTAGCGGGAGCCCAGATACGCAGTATTTT. This encodes CASRKTSGSPDTQYF.

This chain joins TRBV24-1 and TRBJ2-1; TRBD2 is a possible D gene (5 bases). Germline-derived CDR1 and CDR2 are KGHDR and SFDVKD. The CDR3 spans 12 residues. The V end was cut by 9 bases, the J end by 4 bases, with 9 bases between. The CDR3 protein is CATSRGYNEQFF. The CDR3 coding sequence is TGTGCCACCTCACGGGGTTACAATGAGCAGTTCTTC.

The sample holds many counts of this clonotype. The V and J genes are TRBV11-1 and TRBJ2-1; 7 nucleotides agree with TRBD2. CDR1 SGHAT and CDR2 FQDESV come from the germline V gene (reference sequence). This CDR3 spans 15 amino acids. The junction had 7 bases not matched to a gene; V was cut back by 5 bases and J by 3 bases. The CDR3 bases are TGTGCCAGCAGCCCCCGGGAGCGGGGCTACAATGAGCAGTTCTTC. Its translation: CASSPRERGYNEQFF.

This clonotype was found many times. The V and J genes are TRBV20-1 and TRBJ2-1; 12 bases line up with TRBD2. The CDR3 is 17 residues long. Trimming cost V 3 bases and J 3 bases; bases outside gene matches: 9. Germline V gene data show CDR1 as DFQATT and CDR2 as SNEGSKA (reference sequence). In nucleotides, the CDR3 is TGCAGTGCTAGCACGCTAGCGGGAGGGACCCTCTACAATGAGCAGTTCTTC. Its translation is CSASTLAGGTLYNEQFF.

The sample holds many counts of this clonotype. The chain carries TRBV12-3 or TRBV12-4 and TRBJ2-5; the D is unclear. This CDR3 has 11 amino acids. The V and J ends lost 6 bases and 4 bases respectively, with 6 bases between them. Written as DNA, the CDR3 is TGTGCCAGCAGCTTATCAGAGACCCAGTACTTC. Its translation is CASSLSETQYF.

This clonotype was seen at least ten times. The chain couples TRBV3-1 to TRBJ2-5; the D gene is possibly TRBD2 (6 bases). The germline CDR1 and CDR2 sequences are LGHDT and YNNKEL (reference sequence). The V end was cut by 7 bases, the J end by 4 bases, with 19 bases between. This CDR3 has 15 amino acids. CDR3 nucleotide sequence: TGTGCCAGCAACGCGGGACTTCAACTTACAGAGACCCAGTACTTC. It codes for CASNAGLQLTETQYF.

This rearrangement joins TRBV5-1 to TRBJ2-1; perhaps TRBD2 as D (5 bases). CDR1 and CDR2 (germline): SGHRS, YFSETQ. The CDR3 spans 16 residues. V lost 2 bases, J lost 0 bases, and 12 bases lay in between. CDR3 sequence (DNA): TGCGCCAGCAGCTTCTTAGGTGGGAGCTCCTACAATGAGCAGTTCTTC. Its translation: CASSFLGGSSYNEQFF.

This chain joins TRBV5-1 and TRBJ2-2; TRBD1 or TRBD2 may be the D gene (5 bases each). Germline V gene data show CDR1 as SGHRS and CDR2 as YFSETQ. Trimming shortened V by 4 bases and J by 8 bases, and 15 bases separated the two germline ends. CDR3 length equals 14 residues. The CDR3 DNA reads TGCGCCAGCAGCCCAGTGCTCGGGGCGGGGGAGCTGTTTTTT. As protein: CASSPVLGAGELFF.

In its sample, this clonotype was seen many times. This chain joins TRBV6-2 or TRBV6-3 and TRBJ2-1, with 9 bases aligning to TRBD2. V lost 5 bases, J lost 9 bases, and 17 bases stayed unmatched. Germline V gene data show CDR1 as MNHEY and CDR2 as SVGEGT. This CDR3 has 17 amino acids. The CDR3 DNA is TGTGCCAGCAGTGAAGTCAAGGGTGCGGGAGGGGGAAGTGAGCAGTTCTTC. It encodes CASSEVKGAGGGSEQFF.